A selection of T cell receptor beta chains follows, all from one sample in a study of shared clonotypes between healthy human individuals. Some clones are missing from TCRdb's copy, which holds only in-frame ones; the method was immunoSEQ multiplex PCR. Among fewer than 1 million clones listed, 95% to 97% were seen once. Sequenced material: naive CD8+ T cells sorted from blood. These receptors all stem from a man aged 25-40 years in good health. Each CDR3 is given with its conserved first and last residue. D genes are given only for firm matches. Clone size is given for some rows only: seen once, a few or many times, or a class if the clone is expanded.

V: TRBV6-6; size: -; D: TRBD2; J: TRBJ2-7; DNA: TGTGCCAGCAGTTACTCGCTGGGGGAGGGCGAGCAGTACTTC; CDR3: CASSYSLGEGEQYF
V: TRBV9; size: -; D: TRBD1; J: TRBJ2-7; DNA: TGTGCCAGCAGCTCAAACCGGGACAGCTACTACGAGCAGTACTTC; CDR3: CASSSNRDSYYEQYF
V: TRBV5-5; size: -; D: -; J: TRBJ1-1; DNA: TGTGCCAGCAGAGAATCTCCCCGTGGCACTGAAGCTTTCTTT; CDR3: CASRESPRGTEAFF
V: TRBV29-1; size: -; D: -; J: TRBJ2-1; DNA: TGCAGCGGAGGAATTAACAATGAGCAGTTCTTC; CDR3: CSGGINNEQFF
V: TRBV28; size: -; D: -; J: TRBJ1-2; DNA: TGTGCCAGCAGTACGACGCCTGGGCCCTATGGCTACACCTTC; CDR3: CASSTTPGPYGYTF
V: TRBV14; size: -; D: -; J: TRBJ2-1; DNA: TGTGCCAGCAGCCAAGTGGCAAAACGAAGCTCCTACAATGAGCAGTTCTTC; CDR3: CASSQVAKRSSYNEQFF
V: TRBV28; size: -; D: -; J: TRBJ2-3; DNA: TGTGCCAGCAGCCCCACTGATTCGACAGATACGCAGTATTTT; CDR3: CASSPTDSTDTQYF
V: TRBV11-3; size: -; D: -; J: TRBJ2-1; DNA: TGTGCCAGCAGCGGTAGAGGGACGGGGAGCGACTACAATGAGCAGTTCTTC; CDR3: CASSGRGTGSDYNEQFF
V: TRBV28; size: -; D: -; J: TRBJ2-7; DNA: TGTGCCAGCAGCCCGGTAGCGAATAAGGAGCAGTACTTC; CDR3: CASSPVANKEQYF
V: TRBV7-2; size: -; D: -; J: TRBJ1-1; DNA: TGTGCCAGCAGCTTAGGACGGCGGGGGGACTCTGAAGCTTTCTTT; CDR3: CASSLGRRGDSEAFF
V: TRBV12-5; size: -; D: TRBD2; J: TRBJ2-1; DNA: TGTGCTACCTCGAGGACTAGCGGGAGCTCCTACAATGAGCAGTTCTTC; CDR3: CATSRTSGSSYNEQFF
V: TRBV5-6; size: -; D: -; J: TRBJ2-1; DNA: TGTGCCAGCAGCTCGTCATTTTGGGGTGAGCAGTTCTTC; CDR3: CASSSSFWGEQFF
V: TRBV13; size: -; D: TRBD2; J: TRBJ2-3; DNA: TGTGCCAGCAGCTTGAGACTAGCGGTAAGCACAGATACGCAGTATTTT; CDR3: CASSLRLAVSTDTQYF
V: TRBV7-9; size: -; D: TRBD2; J: TRBJ2-2; DNA: TGTGCCAGCAGCTTAGCGCCCCCGGGGCGGGAGACCGGGGAGCTGTTTTTT; CDR3: CASSLAPPGRETGELFF
V: TRBV9; size: -; D: -; J: TRBJ2-7; DNA: TGTGCCAGCAGCGGAGAGGGGCTATCCTACGAGCAGTACTTC; CDR3: CASSGEGLSYEQYF
V: TRBV7-9; size: -; D: -; J: TRBJ2-5; DNA: TGTGCCAGCAGCTGGGAGGGGACAGAGTACTTC; CDR3: CASSWEGTEYF
V: TRBV6-6; size: -; D: -; J: TRBJ2-7; DNA: TGTGCCAGGTCACAGGCGCGCTACTACGAGCAGTACTTC; CDR3: CARSQARYYEQYF
V: TRBV6-6; size: -; D: TRBD2; J: TRBJ2-1; DNA: TGTGCCAGCAGTGGCCCCCTAGCGGGAGTCGGCAATGAGCAGTTCTTC; CDR3: CASSGPLAGVGNEQFF
V: TRBV7-8; size: -; D: -; J: TRBJ2-1; DNA: TGTGCCAGCAGCCTAAGACACAATGAGCAGTTCTTC; CDR3: CASSLRHNEQFF
V: TRBV29-1; size: once; D: -; J: TRBJ2-7; DNA: TGCAGCGTTGAAACAGGGGAGGCCTACGAGCAGTACTTC; CDR3: CSVETGEAYEQYF
V: TRBV6-1; size: -; D: TRBD2; J: TRBJ2-7; DNA: TGTGCCAGCAGTGGACTAGCGGGAGAAAGGGTTTACGAGCAGTACTTC; CDR3: CASSGLAGERVYEQYF
V: TRBV7-2; size: -; D: -; J: TRBJ2-7; DNA: TGTGCCAGCAGCTTATCGTACGGGGCCTACGAGCAGTACTTC; CDR3: CASSLSYGAYEQYF
V: TRBV11-2; size: -; D: TRBD2; J: TRBJ2-2; DNA: TGTGCCAGCAGCTCCGAGCGGGAGTGGTTGACCGGGGAGCTGTTTTTT; CDR3: CASSSEREWLTGELFF
V: TRBV27; size: -; D: TRBD2; J: TRBJ2-7; DNA: TGTGCCAGCAGTTACGGAGCGGGAACCTTATACGAGCAGTACTTC; CDR3: CASSYGAGTLYEQYF
V: TRBV5-4; size: few; D: -; J: TRBJ2-7; DNA: TGTGCCAGCCACTATGGAGGGACCTTAGAGCAGTACTTC; CDR3: CASHYGGTLEQYF
V: TRBV29-1; size: -; D: -; J: TRBJ1-2; DNA: TGCAGCGTTGAGGGGGCGACTAACTATGGCTACACCTTC; CDR3: CSVEGATNYGYTF
V: TRBV7-9; size: -; D: -; J: TRBJ1-4; DNA: TGTGCCAGCAGCGCGAGCCGTACAACTAATGAAAAACTGTTTTTT; CDR3: CASSASRTTNEKLFF
V: TRBV16; size: -; D: -; J: TRBJ2-2; DNA: TGTGCCAGCAGTCTGAACACCGGGGAGCTGTTTTTT; CDR3: CASSLNTGELFF
V: TRBV5-1; size: -; D: -; J: TRBJ2-1; DNA: TGCGCCAGCAGCTTGGAGTGGGACCCACGCACAGACCTATTGCGCAATGAGCAGTTCTTC; CDR3: CASSLEWDPRTDLLRNEQFF
V: TRBV5-6; size: -; D: -; J: TRBJ1-4; DNA: TGTGCCAGCAGCTTAAAGGCGGGGGCGATGAGATATGAAAAACTGTTTTTT; CDR3: CASSLKAGAMRYEKLFF
V: TRBV27; size: -; D: -; J: TRBJ1-2; DNA: TGTGCCACCCAGGGGATGAACTATGGCTACACCTTC; CDR3: CATQGMNYGYTF
V: TRBV5-6; size: -; D: -; J: TRBJ2-7; DNA: TGTGCCAGCAGCCCCGGAGGAGTAGGCTACGAGCAGTACTTC; CDR3: CASSPGGVGYEQYF
V: TRBV5-1; size: -; D: -; J: TRBJ2-6; DNA: TGCGCCAGCAGCTGGGCTGTTAGCTCTGGGGCCAACGTCCTGACTTTC; CDR3: CASSWAVSSGANVLTF
V: TRBV7-7; size: once; D: -; J: TRBJ2-2; DNA: TGTGCTAGCAGCTCCGCTAGATCCGGGGAGCTGTTTTTT; CDR3: CASSSARSGELFF
V: TRBV15; size: -; D: TRBD1; J: TRBJ2-1; DNA: TGTGCCACCAGCAGATCCCCCGGGACAGGGAGTGGTGAGCAGTTCTTC; CDR3: CATSRSPGTGSGEQFF
V: TRBV27; size: -; D: -; J: TRBJ1-5; DNA: TGTGCCAGCAGTTTGGGTCGGGAGAGTCAGCCCCAGCATTTT; CDR3: CASSLGRESQPQHF
V: TRBV28; size: -; D: -; J: TRBJ2-1; DNA: TGTGCCAGCAGCCCATGGGGGACACTAAGGGTCAATGAGCAGTTCTTC; CDR3: CASSPWGTLRVNEQFF
V: TRBV2; size: -; D: -; J: TRBJ2-7; DNA: TGTGCCGCCCGGCGGGGTTACGAGCAGTACTTC; CDR3: CAARRGYEQYF
V: TRBV28; size: -; D: -; J: TRBJ1-1; DNA: TGTGCCAGCAGTCCAGAACAGGGCCTTGCGAACACTGAAGCTTTCTTT; CDR3: CASSPEQGLANTEAFF
V: TRBV13; size: -; D: TRBD2; J: TRBJ2-7; DNA: TGTGCCAGCAGCGACAGTAGCGGGGGGACCTACGAGCAGTACTTC; CDR3: CASSDSSGGTYEQYF
V: TRBV6-1; size: once; D: -; J: TRBJ1-1; DNA: TGTGCCAGTCTTGGGGGGAATCCTGAAGCTTTCTTT; CDR3: CASLGGNPEAFF
V: TRBV11-2; size: -; D: -; J: TRBJ2-5; DNA: TGTGCCAGCAGCTTAGCCTTGGAGACCCAGTACTTC; CDR3: CASSLALETQYF
V: TRBV18; size: -; D: -; J: TRBJ2-7; DNA: TGTGCCAGCTCACCAATACAGTCACCCTACGAGCAGTACTTC; CDR3: CASSPIQSPYEQYF
V: TRBV27; size: -; D: -; J: TRBJ1-2; DNA: TGTGCCAGCAGTTTGACGGGAAACTATGGCTACACCTTC; CDR3: CASSLTGNYGYTF
V: TRBV13; size: -; D: TRBD2; J: TRBJ2-3; DNA: TGTGCCAGCAGCCACGAACTAGCGGGTGGCACAGATACGCAGTATTTT; CDR3: CASSHELAGGTDTQYF
V: TRBV11-2; size: once; D: -; J: TRBJ2-7; DNA: TGTGCCAGCAGCTTAGATGGATACGAGCAGTACTTC; CDR3: CASSLDGYEQYF
V: TRBV7-9; size: -; D: TRBD2; J: TRBJ2-1; DNA: TGTGCCAGCAGCCCCCGGACTAGCGGTACCTACAATGAGCAGTTCTTC; CDR3: CASSPRTSGTYNEQFF